The T cell receptor (beta chain) under discussion was sequenced for a study of cytomegalovirus exposure and HLA in healthy donors. Concerning this clone itself: Its antigen is currently unknown.

In germline, CDR1 is KGHSY, CDR2 FQNENV. With 4 bases clipped from V and 5 bases from J, the junction kept 11 bases outside the gene matches. The CDR3 extends over 15 amino acids. There were likely unrecorded immune exposures, though donors were nominally healthy when sampled. The primer mix had 60 Vbeta and 13 Jbeta primers. Only in-frame clones appear in the TCRdb table, and some are missing; sequencing was by immunoSEQ multiplex PCR. The data show about 150,000 clones, with 76% seen just once and about 2% held by the top ten. Study-level results: Exclusion applied to some V segments, including TRBV6-2 and TRBV6-3, as they were indistinguishable. Cytomegalovirus association was assigned to about 150 TCR beta chains. The authors assumed roughly uniform sequencing depth across donors for presence/absence analyses.

This TCR was recovered from a woman aged 35 to 49 in good health and CMV-seronegative. V is TRBV16 and J is TRBJ2-7, with TRBD1 identical over 7 bases. The sample was PBMCs. CDR3: CASSPFTQGSHEQYF. For the CDR3, the DNA is TGTGCCAGCAGCCCTTTCACACAGGGGTCCCACGAGCAGTACTTC. The full variable domain, in which reference TRBV16 and TRBJ2-7 provide the parts outside the CDR3, is GEEVAQTPKHLVRGEGQKAKLYCAPIKGHSYVFWYQQVLKNEFKFLISFQNENVFDETGMPKERFSAKCLPNSPCSLEIQATKLEDSAVYFCASSPFTQGSHEQYFGPGTRLTVT.